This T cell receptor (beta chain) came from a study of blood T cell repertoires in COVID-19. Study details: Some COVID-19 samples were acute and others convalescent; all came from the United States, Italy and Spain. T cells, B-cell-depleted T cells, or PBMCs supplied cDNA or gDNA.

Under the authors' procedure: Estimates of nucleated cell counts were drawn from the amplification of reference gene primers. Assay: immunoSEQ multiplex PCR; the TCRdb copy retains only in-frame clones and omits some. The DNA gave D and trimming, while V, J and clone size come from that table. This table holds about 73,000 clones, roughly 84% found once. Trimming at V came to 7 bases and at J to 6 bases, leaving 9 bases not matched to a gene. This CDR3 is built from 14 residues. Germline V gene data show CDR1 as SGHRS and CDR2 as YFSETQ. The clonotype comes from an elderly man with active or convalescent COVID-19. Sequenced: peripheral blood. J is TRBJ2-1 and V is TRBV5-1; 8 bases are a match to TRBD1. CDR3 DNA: TGCGCCAGCTCTGAACAGGGGGGATTCAATGAGCAGTTCTTC. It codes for CASSEQGGFNEQFF.